This TCR beta chain was observed in a study of cytomegalovirus exposure and HLA in healthy donors. Regarding the study as a whole: The authors reported that TCR beta sequences could predict HLA-A and HLA-B alleles. These predictions were accurate for most subjects in the first cohort. Common viral pathogens seemed, in a later analysis, to connect with several of the most significant clusters.

To note about this clone: Antigen: not known.

The CDR3 sequence is 14 residues long. Germline-derived CDR1 and CDR2 are SNHLY and FYNNEI. V lost 3 bases, J lost 5 bases, and 13 bases lay in between. Researchers ran the PCR with 60 Vbeta and 13 Jbeta primers. TCRdb keeps only in-frame clones here, not all; method: immunoSEQ multiplex PCR. Counted here are roughly 120,000 clones, under 90% occurring once; the ten biggest clones make up 7.5% to 10%. The specimen sequenced was PBMCs. The chain combines TRBV2 with TRBJ2-5; the D gene is possibly TRBD2 (6 bases). This TCR derives from a female donor in good health and CMV-seropositive. Here the CDR3 reads CASSDWGDEETQYF. The DNA of the CDR3 is TGTGCCAGCAGTGACTGGGGGGACGAGGAGACCCAGTACTTC. The full variable domain, completed using reference TRBV2 and TRBJ2-5, is EPEVTQTPSHQVTQMGQEVILRCVPISNHLYFYWYRQILGQKVEFLVSFYNNEISEKSEIFDDQFSVERPDGSNFTLKIRSTKLEDSAMYFCASSDWGDEETQYFGPGTRLLVL.